This T cell receptor beta chain is from a study of beta chain features in type 1 diabetes (dated by TCRdb to 2017 to 2018). Some background on the complete study: Patients and healthy donors did not differ in mean age, gender distribution, total cell number or subset yield. Regulatory and stem cell-like memory subsets were obtained from only 8 patients and roughly eight healthy donors, while naive and central memory subsets were obtained from all 28 donors. A total of about 99,000,000 sorted cells were examined across all samples, and RNA yield correlated strongly with the number of cells per subset. The study compared the TCRB repertoires of sorted circulating CD4+ T cell subsets in recently diagnosed type 1 diabetes patients with those in matched healthy donors. Overall study results and their limits: The naive, central memory and regulatory TCRB repertoires appeared to resemble one another more closely among patients than among healthy donors. In all four CD4+ subsets, TCRB CDR3 length was moderately but significantly shorter in type 1 diabetes patients. Because cDNA was sequenced instead of genomic DNA, activated cells with high expression could be over-represented, although the groups did not differ in activation or CD3 levels. PCR may preferentially amplify shorter templates, but because patient and control samples were amplified and corrected together, any resulting skew would affect both groups equally. Because the HLA sub-analyses included only small numbers of individuals, any influence of HLA type on TCRB rearrangement was left unresolved. At VDJ recombination sites, type 1 diabetes patients had fewer insertions and more deleted nucleotides, which implies abnormalities in thymic rearrangement.

The table lists this clone with a few counts. The specificity of this receptor is unknown. Nothing much larger sits one base from this clone, and base qualities are not available. Each donor gave one peripheral blood draw, approximately 0.11 L on average, collected into heparinised tubes. Naive, central memory, regulatory and stem cell-like memory CD4+ T cells were sorted on a BD FACSAria II using a panel including CD45RO, CCR7, CD25, CD127, CD95 and CD27. Purity was above 95% for every sorted population. PBMCs were separated immediately by Lymphoprep density gradient centrifugation and were stained directly, without being cultured. Samples were stained and sorted in pairs, with one healthy donor and one patient per experiment, so that batch effects were minimized. All of the isolated RNA was reverse transcribed with the High Capacity cDNA Reverse Transcription Kit, so expressed TCRB transcripts were sequenced. Deep immunoSEQ sequencing was performed on naive, central memory and regulatory T cell samples, with an average of roughly 3.6 million total reads per sample. After sorted cells were lysed in RLT buffer, RNA was extracted with DNase-treated RNeasy Micro or Mini kits, with the choice depending on cell number. To prevent cross-contamination, each cell subset was processed individually, whereas patient and healthy donor samples were processed jointly. TCRB sequences were amplified from cDNA with the immunoSEQ multiplex PCR, producing 87-bp fragments spanning the CDR3 region. Amplicons were sequenced on the Illumina HiSeq platform. The authors' analysis ran thus. PCR bias was computationally corrected using synthetic template baselines, reads within Hamming distance 2 were collapsed, and singletons that could not be merged were discarded. Reads were aligned against IMGT so that V, D and J genes, CDR3 length and insertions or deletions at six rearrangement sites could be assigned. Within each subset, clonotype counts were normalized to sorted cell number, and only after that were true diversity and Gini coefficients computed with the tcR R package. The overlap coefficient, calculated on TCRB nucleotide sequences, was used to measure repertoire sharing. TCRdb took this table from immuneACCESS and kept in-frame rearrangements with V and J called. Such tables lack part of the clones; where checked against another copy, unresolved V genes explain under half of the gap, and the rest is unexplained. V, J and clone size are those of that table, while D and trimming were read from the DNA. This sample is represented by about 140,000 clones; less than 10% of them were singletons. In total, the top ten clones hold about 0.6% of the sample.

The CDR3 measures 13 amino acids from cysteine to phenylalanine. The DNA shown is the 39-base CDR3, in frame from base 1. The V and J ends are trimmed by 2 bases and 2 bases, leaving 7 bases between them. The germline V gene yields SGHDN for CDR1 and FVKESK for CDR2. The clonotype was recovered from a woman aged 40 to 50 in good health. Here the chain combines TRBV14 and TRBJ2-7; the D gene remains uncertain. The sample consisted of central memory CD4+ T cells from blood. The DNA reads TGTGCCAGCAGCCAATCTGTTACCTACGAGCAGTACTTC. Translated, it gives CASSQSVTYEQYF.